Sequencing of this T cell receptor beta chain was carried out in a study of Ad26.COV2.S vaccination and SARS-CoV-2 variants. Clones were sequenced by immunoSEQ multiplex PCR, and TCRdb holds only the in-frame ones, with some missing. This sample carries some 320,000 clones, 85% to 90% of them seen once, and the ten largest clones take approximately 1.9%. The treatment denotes: around 19 received Ad26.COV2.S at low or high dose, single or two shots; 5 received placebo; per-sample allocation not given. At day 63 after the first vaccine or placebo injection, samples were drawn. This CDR3 contains 13 residues. Germline values: CDR1 MNHNY, CDR2 SVGAGI (reference sequence). The V and J ends lost 0 bases and 6 bases respectively, with 8 bases between them.

The TCR comes from a person aged 18-65 years who received the Ad26.COV2.S COVID-19 vaccine or a placebo. The V call is TRBV6-6, the J call TRBJ1-1, with unresolved D. The input for sequencing was peripheral blood, taken in a trial of Ad26.COV2.S vaccine versus placebo. The CDR3: CASSYSSRAEAFF. The CDR3 nucleotides are TGTGCCAGCAGTTACTCCTCTAGGGCTGAAGCTTTCTTT.